This TCR beta chain was observed in a study of cytomegalovirus exposure and HLA in healthy donors. V was cut by 0 bases and J by 3 bases, with 15 bases left in between. This CDR3 comprises 16 residues. The germline V gene encodes CDR1 SGHRS and CDR2 YFSETQ. PCR employed 60 Vbeta and 13 Jbeta primers. The data were produced by immunoSEQ multiplex PCR, yet TCRdb's version contains in-frame clones alone and is incomplete. This sample's clone table lists approximately 54,000 clones. The chain employs TRBV5-1 and TRBJ1-2, with D possibly TRBD1 on 5 matching bases. This TCR was sampled from a middle-aged woman in good health and CMV-seronegative. Input material: PBMCs. The CDR3 region is CASSLAPGGTDYGYTF. In nucleotides, the CDR3 is TGCGCCAGCAGCTTGGCACCCGGAGGGACGGACTATGGCTACACCTTC.